These 21 T cell receptor beta chains came from one sample sequenced in a study of identical twins. TCRdb ran MiXCR on the 5' RACE reads and lists one entry per CDR3 protein. The sample records roughly 490,000 distinct CDR3 sequences, around an eighth being singletons. The same sample was also studied in work on yellow fever vaccine responses in identical twins.

Sequenced material: CD4+ T cells sorted from blood. Every receptor here comes from a woman aged 18-30 years in good health.

V is TRBV7-2 and J is TRBJ2-7; TRBD2 might be the D (5 bases). This CDR3 spans 14 amino acids. Trimming removed 3 bases at V and 3 bases at J, with 12 bases between. In germline, CDR1 is SGHTA, CDR2 FQGNSA. The CDR3 loop reads CASSLTRTGYEQYF. The DNA for the CDR3 is TGTGCCAGCAGCTTGACCCGGACTGGCTACGAGCAGTACTTC.

Only a few counts were recorded for this clonotype. V usage is TRBV14 and J usage is TRBJ2-1; 12 bases agree with TRBD2. Trimming at V came to 4 bases and at J to 4 bases, leaving 8 bases not matched to a gene. Germline V lookup: CDR1 SGHDN, CDR2 FVKESK. This CDR3 is 17 amino acids long. The CDR3 nucleotides are TGTGCCAGCAGCCTACGGAGGACTAGCGGGATGTACAATGAGCAGTTCTTC. Translated, it gives CASSLRRTSGMYNEQFF.

This clonotype was detected a few times. V gene TRBV6-2 or TRBV6-3 combines with J gene TRBJ2-5; D not certain. CDR1 is MNHEY and CDR2 is SVGEGT in the germline V gene. V dropped 6 bases and J dropped 5 bases, with 10 bases sitting between them. This CDR3 region has 12 residues. This CDR3 reads CASSEMMETQYF. The DNA for the CDR3 is TGTGCCAGCAGCGAAATGATGGAGACCCAGTACTTC.

V is TRBV15 and J is TRBJ2-7, with 10 bases matching TRBD1. The germline CDR1 and CDR2 sequences are LNHNV and YYDKDF (reference sequence). This CDR3 is 14 amino acids long. The ends lost 1 base at V and 6 bases at J; junction bases unmatched: 3. CDR3 DNA: TGTGCCACCAGCAGAGGACAGGGGGCCGGCGAGCAGTACTTC. As protein: CATSRGQGAGEQYF. The complete variable domain, with remaining parts taken from reference TRBV15 and TRBJ2-7, reads DAMVIQNPRYQVTQFGKPVTLSCSQTLNHNVMYWYQQKSSQAPKLLFHYYDKDFNNEADTPDNFQSRRPNTSFCFLDIRSPGLGDTAMYLCATSRGQGAGEQYFGPGTRLTVT.

The V and J genes are TRBV7-9 and TRBJ2-5; perhaps D is TRBD1 or TRBD2 (5 bases each). CDR1 is SEHNR, CDR2 FQNEAQ, per germline (reference sequence). With 5 bases removed from V and 7 bases from J, the gap between germline ends came to 17 bases. This CDR3 is built from 14 residues. The CDR3: CASSRHGTEGTQYF. The CDR3, as DNA: TGTGCCAGCAGCCGACACGGGACCGAGGGGACCCAGTACTTC.

In DNA form, the CDR3 reads TGTGCCATCAGCAAATCAGGGGCTTCTTCCTACGAGCAGTACTTC. Its protein is CAISKSGASSYEQYF. The V gene is TRBV10-3, the J gene TRBJ2-7, with D possibly TRBD1 on 6 matching bases. The V and J ends lost 6 bases and 1 base respectively, with 16 bases between them. The length of the CDR3 is 15 residues. Germline CDR1 and CDR2: ENHRY and SYGVKD.

The rearrangement joins TRBV12-3 or TRBV12-4 to TRBJ2-1; 7 positions match TRBD2. Trimming took 2 bases from V and 2 from J; bases not matched to a gene: 6. This CDR3 contains 16 residues. CDR3 region: CASSLHPGGAYNEQFF. As DNA, the CDR3 is TGTGCCAGCAGTTTACATCCGGGGGGAGCCTACAATGAGCAGTTCTTC.

This clonotype was picked up many times. The CDR3 DNA reads TGTGCCAGCAGCTTGACAGGGGCCAAAAACATTCAGTACTTC. Amino acids: CASSLTGAKNIQYF. This chain connects TRBV5-6 to TRBJ2-4; maybe TRBD1 (6 bases). CDR3 length: 14 amino acids. V shed 1 base and J shed 1 base, with 6 bases lying between them. CDR1 is SGHDT and CDR2 is YYEEEE in the germline V gene.

There are a few counts of this clonotype. The chain uses TRBV29-1 and TRBJ2-1; possible D gene TRBD1, 6 bases. With 7 bases removed from V and 0 bases from J, the gap between germline ends came to 10 bases. Per the germline V gene, CDR1 is SQVTM and CDR2 is ANQGSEA. This CDR3 is 13 amino acids long. This CDR3 is CSAGQSSYNEQFF. In DNA, the CDR3 is TGCAGCGCCGGACAGAGCTCCTACAATGAGCAGTTCTTC.

This chain joins TRBV5-1 and TRBJ1-5; D gene ambiguous. The CDR3 sequence is 14 residues long. The germline gives CDR1 SGHRS, CDR2 YFSETQ. V was cut by 1 base and J by 3 bases, with 8 bases left in between. Here the CDR3 reads CASSLLGINQPQHF. The CDR3 DNA follows: TGCGCCAGCAGCTTGTTAGGTATCAATCAGCCCCAGCATTTT.

With respect to this clonotype: One base away lies a much larger clone, so this may be a sequencing read error. The rearrangement joins TRBV24-1 to TRBJ2-1; TRBD1 matches at 10 bases. This CDR3 has 16 amino acids. Looked up from germline, CDR1 is KGHDR and CDR2 is SFDVKD. CDR3 in DNA: TGTGCCACCAGCGGGACAGGGGCCAGCTCCAACAATGAGCAGTTCTTC. Amino acids: CATSGTGASSNNEQFF.

The chain is built from TRBV6-1 and TRBJ2-1, with 7 bases fitting TRBD2. V lost 6 bases and J lost 5; bases outside the gene matches: 10. The CDR3 extends over 15 amino acids. Germline assignment: CDR1 MNHNS and CDR2 SASEGT. The CDR3 loop reads CASSPVERGNNEQFF. In DNA form, the CDR3 reads TGTGCCAGCAGCCCCGTGGAGCGGGGAAACAATGAGCAGTTCTTC.

The chain links TRBV10-3 to TRBJ2-3, with a possible D match to TRBD2 (5 bases). V was pared by 6 bases and J by 3 bases, with 13 bases between. The length of the CDR3 is 14 residues. CDR1 is ENHRY and CDR2 is SYGVKD in the germline V gene. The CDR3 region has the DNA TGTGCCATCAGCGGAGGTTCGAGGACAGATACGCAGTATTTT. Translating gives CAISGGSRTDTQYF.

This clonotype turned up a few times. The chain couples TRBV27 to TRBJ2-7; TRBD2 matches 7 bases. Germline loops: CDR1 MNHEY, CDR2 SMNVEV (reference sequence). Trimming cost V 4 bases and J 9 bases; bases outside gene matches: 3. The CDR3 has 11 residues. CDR3 residues: CASSSTSRQYF. The DNA for the CDR3 is TGTGCCAGCAGTTCGACTAGCCGGCAGTACTTC.

This rearrangement joins TRBV4-2 to TRBJ1-1; unclear D gene. CDR1 and CDR2 (germline): LGHNA, YNFKEQ. The length of the CDR3 is 14 residues. Trimming took off 0 bases at V and 11 bases at J, with 16 bases between the two ends. This chain's CDR3 is CASSQDSGQRRAFF. The CDR3 DNA is TGTGCCAGCAGCCAAGATTCAGGCCAAAGGCGGGCTTTCTTT.

The chain recombines TRBV29-1 with TRBJ2-1; a possible D gene is TRBD1 (6 bases). The V gene's germline CDR1 is SQVTM and CDR2 ANQGSEA. Trimming pared 4 bases from V and 0 bases from J, leaving 22 bases between. CDR3 size: 18 residues. Written as DNA, the CDR3 is TGCAGCGTTGGTGGGGGCAGGGGTAGGATCAACTCCTACAATGAGCAGTTCTTC. This codes for CSVGGGRGRINSYNEQFF.

This clonotype was counted many times. The chain is built from TRBV10-3 and TRBJ2-1; 13 nucleotides align to TRBD2. V lost 4 bases, J lost 6 bases, and 6 bases stayed unmatched. Germline V gene sequence: CDR1 ENHRY, CDR2 SYGVKD. The CDR3 has 16 amino acids. The CDR3 loop reads CAISAQLAGGPNEQFF. In nucleotides, the CDR3 is TGTGCCATCAGTGCTCAACTAGCGGGGGGGCCCAATGAGCAGTTCTTC.

The rearrangement uses TRBV4-1 and TRBJ2-1; a weak D match, TRBD1 (6 bases). Per germline, CDR1 MGHRA and CDR2 YSYEKL. V lost 2 bases, J lost 1 base, and 15 bases lay in between. The CDR3 contains 17 residues. The CDR3 sequence: CASSQPGRDKSYNEQFF. The DNA for the CDR3 is TGCGCCAGCAGCCAACCCGGCCGGGACAAATCCTACAATGAGCAGTTCTTC.

This clonotype has a handful of counts. This chain uses TRBV5-1 with TRBJ2-4; possibly TRBD2 for D (6 bases). Trimming took off 5 bases at V and 3 bases at J, with 15 bases between the two ends. Germline V gives CDR1 SGHRS, CDR2 YFSETQ. This CDR3 region has 15 residues. CDR3 amino acids: CASRHDRDFKNIQYF. CDR3 bases: TGCGCCAGCAGACATGATCGGGACTTCAAAAACATTCAGTACTTC.

This clonotype was found a few times. The CDR3 here is CASQGKGKNEQYF. The CDR3 DNA reads TGTGCCAGCCAGGGGAAAGGGAAAAACGAGCAGTACTTC. The rearrangement links TRBV6-1 to TRBJ2-7, with D possibly matching TRBD1 (6 bases). V lost 8 bases to trimming and J lost 5 bases, with 16 bases between them. There are 13 residues in the CDR3. Germline assignment: CDR1 MNHNS and CDR2 SASEGT.

This chain uses TRBV18 with TRBJ1-1; D not resolved. V lost 5 bases to trimming and J lost 3 bases, with 13 bases between them. The V gene's germline CDR1 is KGHSH and CDR2 LQKENI. The CDR3 extends over 14 amino acids. For the CDR3, the DNA is TGTGCCAGCTCATACGTGGTCGAATACACTGAAGCTTTCTTT. Amino acid sequence: CASSYVVEYTEAFF.